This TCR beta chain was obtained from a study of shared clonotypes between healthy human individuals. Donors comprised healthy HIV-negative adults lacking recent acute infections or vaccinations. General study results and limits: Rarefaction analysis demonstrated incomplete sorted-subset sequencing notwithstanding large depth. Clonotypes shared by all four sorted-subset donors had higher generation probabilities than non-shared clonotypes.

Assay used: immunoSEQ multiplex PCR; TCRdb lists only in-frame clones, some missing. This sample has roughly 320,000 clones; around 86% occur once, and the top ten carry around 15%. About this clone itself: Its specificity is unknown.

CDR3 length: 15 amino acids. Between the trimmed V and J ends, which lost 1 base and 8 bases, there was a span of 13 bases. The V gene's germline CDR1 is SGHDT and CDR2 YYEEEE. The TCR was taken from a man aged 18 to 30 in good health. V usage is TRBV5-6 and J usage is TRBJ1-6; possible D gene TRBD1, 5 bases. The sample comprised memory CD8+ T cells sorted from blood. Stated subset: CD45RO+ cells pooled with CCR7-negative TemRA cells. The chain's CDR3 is CASSLSGLGDSPLHF. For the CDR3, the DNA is TGTGCCAGCAGCTTGTCGGGACTAGGGGATTCACCCCTCCACTTT. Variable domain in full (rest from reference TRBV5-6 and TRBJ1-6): DAGVTQSPTHLIKTRGQQVTLRCSPKSGHDTVSWYQQALGQGPQFIFQYYEEEERQRGNFPDRFSGHQFPNYSSELNVNALLLGDSALYLCASSLSGLGDSPLHFGNGTRLTVT.